This T cell receptor (beta chain) derives from a study of blood T cell repertoires in COVID-19. Study background: T cells, B-cell-depleted T cells, or PBMCs provided the cDNA or gDNA that served as material.

Profiling relied on immunoSEQ multiplex PCR, and the TCRdb table lists in-frame clones only, not all of them. This table has approximately 330,000 clones, roughly 90% appearing once. Germline CDR1 and CDR2: MDHEN and SYDVKM. The CDR3 runs to 13 residues. With 6 bases removed from V and 8 bases from J, the gap between germline ends came to 16 bases. This chain uses TRBV28 with TRBJ1-2; D may be TRBD1 (5 bases). Sequencing used peripheral blood. The clonotype was recovered from a woman between 50 and 59 years old with active or convalescent COVID-19. CDR3 bases: TGTGCCAGCAGGCCCAAAGGGGTTCGCGGCTACACCTTC. It yields the protein CASRPKGVRGYTF.